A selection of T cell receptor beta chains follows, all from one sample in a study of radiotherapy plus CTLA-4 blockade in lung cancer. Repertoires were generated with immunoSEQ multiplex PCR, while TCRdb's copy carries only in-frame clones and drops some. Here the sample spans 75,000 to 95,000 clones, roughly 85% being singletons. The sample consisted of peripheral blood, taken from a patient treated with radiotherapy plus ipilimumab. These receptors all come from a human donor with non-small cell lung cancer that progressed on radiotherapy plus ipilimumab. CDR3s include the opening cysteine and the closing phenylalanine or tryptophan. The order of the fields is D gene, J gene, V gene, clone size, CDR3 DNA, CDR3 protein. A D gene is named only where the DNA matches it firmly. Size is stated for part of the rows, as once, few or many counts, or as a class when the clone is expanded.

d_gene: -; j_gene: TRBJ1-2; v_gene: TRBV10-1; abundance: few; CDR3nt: TGCGCCAGCAGTGAGGTAGTGCAGGGGACAATGGACGGCTACACCTTC; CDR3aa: CASSEVVQGTMDGYTF
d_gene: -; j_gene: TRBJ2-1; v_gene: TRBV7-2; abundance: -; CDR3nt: TGTGCCAGTTCCCCGGGACTCTCCTACAATGAGCAGTTCTTC; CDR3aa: CASSPGLSYNEQFF
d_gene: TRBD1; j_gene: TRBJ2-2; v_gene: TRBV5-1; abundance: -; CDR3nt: TGCGCCAGCAGCAAGGGACAGGGGGCATTCACCGGGGAGCTGTTTTTT; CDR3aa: CASSKGQGAFTGELFF
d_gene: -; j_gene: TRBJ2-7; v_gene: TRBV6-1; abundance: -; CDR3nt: TGTGCCAGCAGAGCCGAGGGGGTCGGCGAGCAGTACTTC; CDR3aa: CASRAEGVGEQYF
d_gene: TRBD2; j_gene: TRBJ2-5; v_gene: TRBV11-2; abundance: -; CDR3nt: TGTGCCAGCAGCTTAGAGACGCGACTAGCGGGAGCAGAGACCCAGTACTTC; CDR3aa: CASSLETRLAGAETQYF
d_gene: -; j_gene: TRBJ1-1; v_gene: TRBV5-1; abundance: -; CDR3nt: TGCGCCAGCAGCCTTGGACAACCCAACACTGAAGCTTTCTTT; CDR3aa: CASSLGQPNTEAFF
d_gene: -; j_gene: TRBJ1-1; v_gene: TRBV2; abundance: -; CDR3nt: TGTGCCAGTAGTTTCCGGTCTGAAGCTTTCTTT; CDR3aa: CASSFRSEAFF
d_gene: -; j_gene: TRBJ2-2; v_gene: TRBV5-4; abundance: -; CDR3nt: TGTGCCAGCAGTTCCGGACCGAACACCGGGGAGCTGTTTTTT; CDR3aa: CASSSGPNTGELFF
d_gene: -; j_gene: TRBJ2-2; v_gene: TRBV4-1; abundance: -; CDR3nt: TGCGCCAGCAGCCAAGATAGCGGTCGAGGGGCCGGGGAGCTGTTTTTT; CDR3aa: CASSQDSGRGAGELFF
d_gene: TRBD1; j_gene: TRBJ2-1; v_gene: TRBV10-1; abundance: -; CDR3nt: TGCGCCAGCAGTGAAAGCCGTGGGGACAGGGCCCACAATGAGCAGTTCTTC; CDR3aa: CASSESRGDRAHNEQFF
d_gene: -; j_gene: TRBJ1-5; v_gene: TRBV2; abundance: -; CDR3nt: TGTGCCAGCAAAGAGGGTTCGGGCAATCAGCCCCAGCATTTT; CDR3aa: CASKEGSGNQPQHF
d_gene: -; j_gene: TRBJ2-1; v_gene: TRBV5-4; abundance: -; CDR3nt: TGTGCCAGCAGAATGGGACCGAATAACAATGAGCAGTTCTTC; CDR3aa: CASRMGPNNNEQFF
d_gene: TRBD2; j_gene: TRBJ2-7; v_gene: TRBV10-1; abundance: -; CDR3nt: TGCGCCAGCAGTGAGGGGACTAGCGGGAGTTTCGAGCAGTACTTC; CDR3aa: CASSEGTSGSFEQYF
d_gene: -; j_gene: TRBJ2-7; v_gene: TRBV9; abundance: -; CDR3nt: TGTGCCAGCAGCCCCCGGGACCCTCCTGTGTACTTC; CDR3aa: CASSPRDPPVYF
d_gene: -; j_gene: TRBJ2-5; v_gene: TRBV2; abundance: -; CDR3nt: TGTGCCAGCAGCAGGTATACAGGAGCTCAAGAGACCCAGTACTTC; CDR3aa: CASSRYTGAQETQYF
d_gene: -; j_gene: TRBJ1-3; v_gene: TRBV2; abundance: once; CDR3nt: TGTGCCAGCAGTACCGCCGGGACTGCCCCGAGGGATGAGAGAAACACCATATATTTT; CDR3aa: CASSTAGTAPRDERNTIYF
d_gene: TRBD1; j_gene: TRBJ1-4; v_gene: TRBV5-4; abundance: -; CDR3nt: TGTGCCAGCAGCTCTAAGGGACAGGGCCGAGAAAAACTGTTTTTT; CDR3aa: CASSSKGQGREKLFF
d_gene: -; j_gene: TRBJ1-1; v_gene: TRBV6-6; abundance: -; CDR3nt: TGTGCCAGCAGTTACGACAGGAACACTGAAGCTTTCTTT; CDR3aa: CASSYDRNTEAFF
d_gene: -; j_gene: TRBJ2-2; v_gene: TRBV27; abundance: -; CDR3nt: TGTGCCAGCAGGGTTTCGGCGGGATATCTGGCCGGGGAGCTGTTTTTT; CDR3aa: CASRVSAGYLAGELFF
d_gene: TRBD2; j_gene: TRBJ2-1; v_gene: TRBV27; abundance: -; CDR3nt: TGTGCCAGCAGTCGACAGACGCACACTAGCGGGAGGCGGAATGAGCAGTTCTTC; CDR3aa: CASSRQTHTSGRRNEQFF
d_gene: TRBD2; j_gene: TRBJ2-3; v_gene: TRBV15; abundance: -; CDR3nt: TGTGCCACCGGGACTGGCGGGAGGATAGATACGCAGTATTTT; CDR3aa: CATGTGGRIDTQYF
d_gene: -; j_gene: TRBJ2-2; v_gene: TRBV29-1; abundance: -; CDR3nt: TGCAGCGTTGAAGTCCCGGGAGCCGGGGAGCTGTTTTTT; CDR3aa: CSVEVPGAGELFF
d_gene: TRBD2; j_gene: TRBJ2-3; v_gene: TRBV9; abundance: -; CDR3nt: TGTGCCAGCAGCGTAGCTAGCGGGAGCGCAGATACGCAGTATTTT; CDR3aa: CASSVASGSADTQYF
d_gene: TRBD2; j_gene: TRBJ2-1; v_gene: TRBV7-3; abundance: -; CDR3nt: TGTGCCAGCAGCTCAATCCCGGGACTAGCGGAAAATGAGCAGTTCTTC; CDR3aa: CASSSIPGLAENEQFF
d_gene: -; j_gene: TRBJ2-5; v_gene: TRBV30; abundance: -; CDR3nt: TGTGCCTGGAGTACCGGCCTGGTCCAAGAGACCCAGTACTTC; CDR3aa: CAWSTGLVQETQYF
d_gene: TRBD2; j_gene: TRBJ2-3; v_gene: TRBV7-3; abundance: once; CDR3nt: TGTGCCAGCAGCTTAGAGTCGGCTAGCGGGAGTACTCATCCCGGAGATACGCAGTATTTT; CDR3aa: CASSLESASGSTHPGDTQYF
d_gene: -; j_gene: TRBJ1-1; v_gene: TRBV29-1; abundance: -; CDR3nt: TGCAGCGGTCGACAGACGAACACTGAAGCTTTCTTT; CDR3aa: CSGRQTNTEAFF
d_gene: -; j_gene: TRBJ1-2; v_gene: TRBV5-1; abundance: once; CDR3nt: TGCGCCAGCAGCTTGGGAGGGACTCAGTATGGCTACACCTTC; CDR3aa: CASSLGGTQYGYTF
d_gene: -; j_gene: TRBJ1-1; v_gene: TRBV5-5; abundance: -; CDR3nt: TGTGCCAGCAGCTTTATCCTGGACACTGAAGCTTTCTTT; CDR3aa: CASSFILDTEAFF